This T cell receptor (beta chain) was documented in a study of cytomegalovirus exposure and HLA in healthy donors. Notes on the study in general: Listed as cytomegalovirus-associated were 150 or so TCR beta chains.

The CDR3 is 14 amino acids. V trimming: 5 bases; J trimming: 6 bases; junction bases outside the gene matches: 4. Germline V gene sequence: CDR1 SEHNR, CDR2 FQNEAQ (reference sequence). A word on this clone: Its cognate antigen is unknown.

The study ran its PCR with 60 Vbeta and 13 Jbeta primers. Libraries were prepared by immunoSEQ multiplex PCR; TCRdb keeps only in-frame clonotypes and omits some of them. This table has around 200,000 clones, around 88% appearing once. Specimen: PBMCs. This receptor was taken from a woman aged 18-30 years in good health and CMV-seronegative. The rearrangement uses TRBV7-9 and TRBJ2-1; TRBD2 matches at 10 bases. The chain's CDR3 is CASSQGLAANEQFF. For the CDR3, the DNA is TGTGCCAGCAGCCAAGGACTAGCGGCCAATGAGCAGTTCTTC. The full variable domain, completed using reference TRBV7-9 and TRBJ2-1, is DTGVSQNPRHKITKRGQNVTFRCDPISEHNRLYWYRQTLGQGPEFLTYFQNEAQLEKSRLLSDRFSAERPKGSFSTLEIQRTEQGDSAMYLCASSQGLAANEQFFGPGTRLTVL.